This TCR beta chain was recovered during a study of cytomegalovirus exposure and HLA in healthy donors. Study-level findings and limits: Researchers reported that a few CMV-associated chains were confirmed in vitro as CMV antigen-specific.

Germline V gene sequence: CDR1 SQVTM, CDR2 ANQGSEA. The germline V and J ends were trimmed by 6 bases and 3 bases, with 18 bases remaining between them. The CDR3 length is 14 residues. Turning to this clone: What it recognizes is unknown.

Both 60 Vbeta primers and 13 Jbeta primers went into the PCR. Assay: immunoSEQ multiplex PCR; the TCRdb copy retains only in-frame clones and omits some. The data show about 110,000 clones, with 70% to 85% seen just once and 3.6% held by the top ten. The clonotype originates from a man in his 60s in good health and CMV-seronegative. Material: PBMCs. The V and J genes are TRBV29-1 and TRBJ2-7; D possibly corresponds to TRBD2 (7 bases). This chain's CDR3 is CSVARGGANYEQYF. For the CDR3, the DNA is TGCAGCGTCGCTCGTGGGGGGGCCAACTACGAGCAGTACTTC.